This T cell receptor beta chain emerged from a study of CD8 T cells in Susac syndrome. This clonotype was recorded once. The sequenced target, TCR beta, came from blood CD8+ and CD4+ T cells. The multiple sclerosis control cohort comprised treatment-naive individuals presenting with stable or active relapsing-remitting disease. TEMRA cells underwent FACS enrichment and CD8+ and CD4+ T cells underwent negative isolation. Random hexamers primed reverse transcription of about 0.45 to 1 ug RNA. Amplification of TCR beta CDR3 spanned 54 Vbeta and 13 Jbeta via immunoSEQ multiplex PCR. Using its own MiXCR run on the immunoSEQ multiplex PCR reads, TCRdb lists one record per CDR3 protein. The sample lists about 180,000 distinct CDR3 sequences, approximately 95% seen once, with approximately 0.088% in the top ten. The V and J ends lost 0 bases and 5 bases, in that order; junction bases with no gene match: 5. CDR1 DFQATT and CDR2 SNEGSKA come from the germline V gene (reference sequence). CDR3 length equals 15 residues.

The chain recombines TRBV20-1 with TRBJ2-2, with 8 bases aligning to TRBD2. The clonotype comes from a human donor with multiple sclerosis. Source material: CD4+ T cells from PBMCs. The CDR3 reads CSARDRIAGTGELFF. The CDR3 DNA is TGCAGTGCTAGAGATCGAATAGCGGGAACCGGGGAGCTGTTTTTT.